This T cell receptor beta chain came from a study of CDR3 diversity in severe acne. The V and J ends lost 4 bases and 2 bases respectively, with 14 bases between them. CDR3 length: 15 residues. Germline CDR1 is MDHEN and CDR2 is SYDVKM. From the PCR reads, TCRdb called clonotypes with MiXCR, one entry per CDR3 protein. Among roughly 81,000 distinct CDR3 sequences listed, over 45% were seen once. A few counts support this clonotype. Material for sequencing was blood. This TCR was recovered from a male donor in good health, serving as a control. The V gene is TRBV28, the J gene TRBJ1-2; D call uncertain. DNA for the CDR3: TGTGCCAGCAGTTCCCCCTGGGTCGGCAACTATGGCTACACCTTC. Amino acid sequence: CASSSPWVGNYGYTF.